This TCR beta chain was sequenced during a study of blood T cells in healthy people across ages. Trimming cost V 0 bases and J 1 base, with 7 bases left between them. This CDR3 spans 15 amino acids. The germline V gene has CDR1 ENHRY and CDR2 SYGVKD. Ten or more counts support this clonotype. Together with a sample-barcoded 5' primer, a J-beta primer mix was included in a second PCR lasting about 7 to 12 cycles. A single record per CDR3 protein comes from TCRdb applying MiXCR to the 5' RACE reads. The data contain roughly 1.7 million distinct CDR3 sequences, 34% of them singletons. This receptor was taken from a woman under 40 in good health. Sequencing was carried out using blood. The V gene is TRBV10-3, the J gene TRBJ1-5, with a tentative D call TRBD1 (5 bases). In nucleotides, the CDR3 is TGTGCCATCAGTGAGTCACGGGGGAGCAATCAGCCCCAGCATTTT. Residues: CAISESRGSNQPQHF.